This passage covers 23 T cell receptor beta chains from one sample sequenced in a study of T cell repertoires in cytomegalovirus infection. TCRdb independently ran MiXCR on the reads; one entry per CDR3 protein. The sample contains fewer than 1,000,000 distinct CDR3 sequences, less than 35% of which appear only once. Their specific antigens are unknown. The source material was cultured CD8+ T cells from PBMCs, sampled from culture after CMV antigen stimulation. All receptors come from a human donor in good health (CMV status not recorded). Some clones in this sample may be carry-over from other donors' samples.

This clonotype was counted between two and nine times. The chain links TRBV7-9 to TRBJ2-1; D gene uncertain. Trimming shortened V by 5 bases and J by 9 bases, and 20 bases separated the two germline ends. Germline values: CDR1 SEHNR, CDR2 FQNEAQ (reference sequence). The CDR3 is 15 residues long. The CDR3 reads CASSISERNGIEQFF. CDR3 in DNA: TGTGCCAGCAGCATCTCGGAAAGGAATGGCATTGAGCAGTTCTTC.

This clonotype was picked up a small number of times. This chain uses TRBV15 with TRBJ1-1; the match to TRBD1 covers 7 bases. V shed 2 bases and J 3 bases; nucleotides not matched to a gene: 12. CDR3 length equals 17 residues. CDR1 and CDR2 from the germline V gene are LNHNV and YYDKDF (reference sequence). This CDR3 is CATSRPDREGFDTEAFF. DNA for the CDR3: TGTGCCACCAGCAGACCAGACAGGGAGGGGTTTGACACTGAAGCTTTCTTT.

The chain combines TRBV12-3 or TRBV12-4 with TRBJ1-5; D not resolved. The CDR3 consists of 13 residues. Trimming took off 7 bases at V and 7 bases at J, with 14 bases between the two ends. The CDR3 DNA is TGTGCCAGCACCAACCTCTTACGACAGCCCCAGCATTTT. Translation: CASTNLLRQPQHF.

As to this clonotype: A much bigger clone sits one base away, suggesting this may be a read error. The chain links TRBV12-3 or TRBV12-4 to TRBJ1-5, with TRBD1 as a possible D gene (5 bases). CDR3 length: 16 residues. CDR3 DNA sequence: TGTGCCAGCAGCTTCATATCAGGGCGTCTTTATCAGTCCCAGCATTTT. It yields the protein CASSFISGRLYQSQHF.

J is TRBJ2-2 and V is TRBV10-1; weak D call: TRBD1 (6 bases). Trimming took off 1 base at V and 3 bases at J, with 12 bases between the two ends. The length of the CDR3 is 16 residues. CDR1 WNHNN and CDR2 SYGVQD come from the germline V gene (reference sequence). CDR3 in DNA: TGCGCCAGCAGTGAGTGGACAGCTCGGGACACCGGGGAGCTGTTTTTT. Translation gives CASSEWTARDTGELFF.

This chain connects TRBV20-1 to TRBJ1-3, with TRBD1 matching 8 bases. Germline values: CDR1 DFQATT, CDR2 SNEGSKA (reference sequence). With V trimmed by 4 bases and J by 8 bases, 10 bases remained unmatched. The CDR3 contains 14 residues. CDR3 DNA: TGCAGTGCTAAGGACAGGGTGACGCGGGACACCATATATTTT. Translating gives CSAKDRVTRDTIYF.

The V call is TRBV11-3, the J call TRBJ2-1; TRBD1 might be the D (5 bases). V lost 2 bases and J lost 4, with 12 bases in between. The CDR3 has 15 residues. In germline, CDR1 is SGHNT, CDR2 YENEEA. This CDR3 is CASSLRRAHYNEQFF. The CDR3 bases are TGTGCCAGCAGCTTACGCAGGGCCCATTACAATGAGCAGTTCTTC.

The rearrangement links TRBV2 to TRBJ1-5, with D possibly being TRBD1 (5 bases). V gave up 1 base and J gave up 9 bases, with 16 bases separating them. CDR1 is SNHLY, CDR2 FYNNEI, per germline. The CDR3 contains 15 residues. The CDR3 bases are TGTGCCAGCAGTGAAGGGGTGGGGCGTAAATGGCCCCAGCATTTT. Its translation is CASSEGVGRKWPQHF.

Here the CDR3 DNA reads TGCGCCAGCAGCTTAGTCCGGACGGTTGACTACGAGCAGTACTTC. Amino acid sequence: CASSLVRTVDYEQYF. The chain couples TRBV5-1 to TRBJ2-7; no definite D call. Trimming left V 2 bases short and J 3 bases short, with 15 bases between. Germline CDR1 reads SGHRS; CDR2 reads YFSETQ. This CDR3 comprises 15 residues.

The gene calls are TRBV25-1 and TRBJ1-2; D remains ambiguous. V lost 6 bases and J 4 bases, leaving 6 bases between the germline ends. The CDR3 spans 11 residues. CDR1 is MGHDK and CDR2 is SYGVNS in the germline V gene. The CDR3 bases are TGTGCCAGCAGCCAAACCTATGGCTACACCTTC. This codes for CASSQTYGYTF.

Regarding this clonotype: Mismatch with germline at one junction end may stem from a read error. This chain links TRBV6-1 with TRBJ1-2, with 11 bases lining up with TRBD1. Germline CDR1 MNHNS, CDR2 SASEGT. This CDR3 contains 14 residues. CDR3: CASSTGQGAIGYIF. The CDR3 nucleotides read TGTGCCAGCAGTACCGGACAGGGGGCGATTGGCTACATCTTC.

V gene TRBV7-3 combines with J gene TRBJ2-2; TRBD1 matches 9 bases. Germline loops: CDR1 SGHTA, CDR2 FQGTGA. CDR3 length equals 13 residues. Trimming removed 5 bases from V and 10 bases from J; junction bases left unmatched: 5. The CDR3 region has the DNA TGTGCCAGCAGCACGGACAGGGGACCGGAGCTGTTTTTT. Translated: CASSTDRGPELFF.

This clonotype was counted at least ten times. The chain has TRBV7-8 and TRBJ2-3; D gene uncertain. V was trimmed by 5 bases and J by 2 bases, leaving 11 bases between them. The CDR3 runs to 14 residues. CDR1 SGHVS and CDR2 FQNEAQ come from the germline V gene. CDR3 sequence: CASSRYPTTDTQYF. The CDR3 bases are TGTGCCAGCAGCCGGTACCCTACCACAGATACGCAGTATTTT.

The chain couples TRBV6-1 to TRBJ1-3, with 7 bases identical to TRBD1. J lost 0 bases, V lost 5 bases, and 4 bases had no gene match. The CDR3 covers 15 residues. The germline V gene encodes CDR1 MNHNS and CDR2 SASEGT. CDR3 amino acids: CASSPTGISGNTIYF. In DNA, the CDR3 is TGTGCCAGCAGTCCGACAGGGATCTCTGGAAACACCATATATTTT.

The sample holds many counts of this clonotype. This chain joins TRBV7-2 and TRBJ2-7, with 7 nucleotides matching TRBD2. The junction had 18 bases not matched to a gene; V was cut back by 5 bases and J by 5 bases. Germline V gene sequence: CDR1 SGHTA, CDR2 FQGNSA. This CDR3 is 17 amino acids long. For the CDR3, the DNA is TGTGCCAGCAGCCCAACCCGAGGGAGGGGCTTGCCCCACGAGCAGTACGTC. This translates into CASSPTRGRGLPHEQYV.

The genes are TRBV12-5 and TRBJ2-3, with TRBD1 identical over 7 bases. Trimming removed 3 bases from V and 0 bases from J; junction bases left unmatched: 9. Germline V gene sequence: CDR1 LGHNT, CDR2 FRNRAP. This CDR3 has 17 amino acids. The CDR3 nucleotides read TGTGCTAGTGGTTTCCAAGGGGGCCGAACTAGCACAGATACGCAGTATTTT. As protein: CASGFQGGRTSTDTQYF.

V gene TRBV7-6 combines with J gene TRBJ1-4; D not resolved. The CDR3 spans 15 residues. Germline CDR1 and CDR2: SGHVS and FNYEAQ. V was pared by 3 bases and J by 6 bases, with 14 bases between. The CDR3 here is CASSLGEGRDEKLFF. In DNA, the CDR3 is TGTGCCAGCAGCTTGGGCGAAGGAAGAGATGAAAAACTGTTTTTT.

This clonotype showed up just a few times. J is TRBJ2-7 and V is TRBV20-1, with 7 bases aligning to TRBD1. The CDR3 spans 13 residues. CDR1 is DFQATT, CDR2 SNEGSKA, per germline (reference sequence). The junction had 7 bases not matched to a gene; V was cut back by 0 bases and J by 8 bases. CDR3 bases: TGCAGTGCTAGAGATAGGAAGGGGGCTAAGCAGTACTTC. Amino acid sequence: CSARDRKGAKQYF.

This rearrangement joins TRBV6-6 to TRBJ2-7; TRBD2 matches at 7 bases. CDR1 is MNHNY, CDR2 SVGAGI, per germline (reference sequence). The CDR3 has 13 residues. The V gene end was trimmed by 2 bases and the J gene end by 6 bases; junction bases not matched to a gene: 4. CDR3 bases: TGTGCCAGCAGTTACAGGGAGGGTTTCGAGCAGTACGTC. Its translation is CASSYREGFEQYV.

This clonotype showed up many times. V usage is TRBV7-8 and J usage is TRBJ1-1; possible D gene TRBD1, 5 bases. Germline V gives CDR1 SGHVS, CDR2 FQNEAQ. Trimming pared 11 bases from V and 0 bases from J, leaving 16 bases between. This CDR3 has 14 residues. This chain's CDR3 is CAVGRGVLNTEAFF. Here the CDR3 DNA reads TGTGCCGTGGGGCGAGGGGTATTGAACACTGAAGCTTTCTTT.

This clonotype occurred a few times. The chain uses TRBV2 and TRBJ1-3; D is unresolved. Trimming left V 4 bases short and J 0 bases short, with 13 bases between. Germline V CDR1 and CDR2: SNHLY, FYNNEI. The CDR3 sequence is 16 residues long. The CDR3: CASSVDGEASGNTIYF. The CDR3 bases are TGTGCCAGCAGTGTAGACGGCGAGGCCTCTGGAAACACCATATATTTT.

The gene calls are TRBV15 and TRBJ2-7; tentatively, D is TRBD1 (6 bases). V was cut by 6 bases and J by 4 bases, with 10 bases left in between. Germline V gene sequence: CDR1 LNHNV, CDR2 YYDKDF (reference sequence). This CDR3 comprises 12 residues. Here the CDR3 DNA reads TGTGCCACCAGTGTGGACAGATACGAGCAGTACTTC. It specifies CATSVDRYEQYF. Full variable domain (remainder filled in from reference TRBV15 and TRBJ2-7): DAMVIQNPRYQVTQFGKPVTLSCSQTLNHNVMYWYQQKSSQAPKLLFHYYDKDFNNEADTPDNFQSRRPNTSFCFLDIRSPGLGDTAMYLCATSVDRYEQYFGPGTRLTVT.

The table lists this clonotype with a few counts. This CDR3 is CASNQQEIEIDSAEAFF. The DNA of the CDR3 is TGTGCCAGTAACCAACAGGAGATAGAAATTGATAGCGCTGAAGCTTTCTTT. V gene TRBV19 combines with J gene TRBJ1-1; a weak D match, TRBD1 (5 bases). Germline assignment: CDR1 LNHDA and CDR2 SQIVND (reference sequence). This CDR3 has 17 residues. With 7 bases removed from V and 6 bases from J, the gap between germline ends came to 27 bases.